The T cell receptor beta chain under discussion was sequenced for a study of graft-versus-host responses after intestinal transplantation. Profiled with immunoSEQ multiplex PCR; TCRdb holds only in-frame clones, not every one. This table holds tens of thousands of clones, approximately 94% found once. The V end was cut by 1 base, the J end by 6 bases, with 10 bases between. This CDR3 region has 14 residues. CDR1 and CDR2 from the germline V gene are MNHEY and SMNVEV (reference sequence). A note on this clone: Its target is not known.

This sequence was found in a human donor who was the organ donor for an intestinal transplant. The rearrangement links TRBV27 to TRBJ1-5; D is ambiguous. Sequencing was performed on unstimulated CD4+ T cells sorted from spleen or lymph node cells, taken before transplant. Here the CDR3 reads CASSLLGYGQPQHF. CDR3 DNA: TGTGCCAGCAGTTTATTAGGGTACGGTCAGCCCCAGCATTTT.